A selection of T cell receptor beta chains follows, all from one sample in a study of shared clonotypes between healthy human individuals. TCRdb keeps only in-frame clones here, not all; method: immunoSEQ multiplex PCR. The data contain over a million clones, approximately 97% of them singletons. The sample consisted of naive CD4+ T cells sorted from blood. These receptors all stem from a man aged 30 to 39 in good health. CDR3s include the opening cysteine and the closing phenylalanine or tryptophan. The D gene is left open where the match is weak. Only part of the rows carry a size: once, few, many, or a class if the clone is expanded.

D gene,clone size,V gene,J gene,CDR3 protein,CDR3 DNA
.,.,TRBV29-1,TRBJ2-7,CSVVQGEQYF,TGCAGCGTTGTGCAGGGCGAGCAGTACTTC
TRBD2,.,TRBV11-2,TRBJ2-7,CASSHRTSGSYEQYF,TGTGCCAGCAGCCACCGGACTAGCGGCTCCTACGAGCAGTACTTC
TRBD1,.,TRBV11-2,TRBJ1-2,CASSSDRVGYTF,TGTGCCAGCAGCTCTGACAGGGTAGGCTACACCTTC
.,once,TRBV6-6,TRBJ2-7,CASSATGTSSYEQYF,TGTGCCAGCAGTGCCACCGGGACATCCTCCTACGAGCAGTACTTC
.,.,TRBV21-1,TRBJ2-7,CASITTGRWSYEQYF,TGTGCCAGCATCACAACGGGAAGATGGAGCTACGAGCAGTACTTC
.,.,TRBV7-2,TRBJ2-7,CASSLGGGTYEQYF,TGTGCCAGCAGCTTAGGCGGCGGGACCTACGAGCAGTACTTC
.,.,TRBV2,TRBJ1-1,CASSWGLDGEAFF,TGTGCCAGCAGTTGGGGGTTAGACGGCGAAGCTTTCTTT
.,once,TRBV18,TRBJ1-1,CASSPSRDMNTEAFF,TGTGCCAGCTCACCAAGTAGGGACATGAACACTGAAGCTTTCTTT
TRBD2,.,TRBV29-1,TRBJ2-1,CSSGTSSYNEQFF,TGCAGCTCCGGGACTAGCTCCTACAATGAGCAGTTCTTC
TRBD2,.,TRBV29-1,TRBJ2-3,CSVNKGLAGLDTQYF,TGCAGCGTAAACAAGGGACTAGCGGGACTGGATACGCAGTATTTT
TRBD2,once,TRBV6-5,TRBJ2-1,CASSRLAAYNEQFF,TGTGCCAGCAGCAGACTAGCGGCGTACAATGAGCAGTTCTTC
.,.,TRBV7-2,TRBJ2-2,CASSLDNRATGELFF,TGTGCCAGCAGCTTAGATAACAGGGCTACCGGGGAGCTGTTTTTT
.,.,TRBV6-5,TRBJ1-1,CASSRGGNTEAFF,TGTGCCAGCAGTCGGGGGGGTAACACTGAAGCTTTCTTT
.,.,TRBV29-1,TRBJ2-1,CSVEWLAYNEQFF,TGCAGCGTTGAATGGCTAGCATACAATGAGCAGTTCTTC
.,.,TRBV30,TRBJ1-2,CARRDNYGYTF,TGTGCCCGCAGGGATAACTATGGCTACACCTTC
TRBD1,.,TRBV5-1,TRBJ2-1,CASSSDDRVSYNEQFF,TGCGCCAGCAGCTCTGATGACAGGGTCTCCTACAATGAGCAGTTCTTC
TRBD2,.,TRBV7-8,TRBJ2-5,CASSLNGAGVGETQYF,TGTGCCAGCAGCTTAAACGGAGCGGGAGTAGGGGAGACCCAGTACTTC
TRBD1,.,TRBV7-2,TRBJ2-2,CASSYRDRGQGTGELFF,TGTGCCAGCAGCTACCGGGACAGGGGGCAAGGGACCGGGGAGCTGTTTTTT
.,.,TRBV29-1,TRBJ2-5,CSVAPKVQETQYF,TGCAGCGTAGCACCGAAGGTTCAAGAGACCCAGTACTTC
.,.,TRBV7-9,TRBJ1-2,CASSPRQPDGYTF,TGTGCCAGCAGCCCTCGACAGCCGGATGGCTACACCTTC
TRBD2,.,TRBV7-9,TRBJ2-7,CASSFAGGHEQYF,TGTGCCAGCAGCTTCGCGGGGGGTCACGAGCAGTACTTC
.,once,TRBV5-1,TRBJ2-1,CASSSGFQRDEQFF,TGCGCCAGCAGCTCGGGCTTCCAAAGGGATGAGCAGTTCTTC
.,.,TRBV5-1,TRBJ2-7,CASSLERSSYEQYF,TGCGCCAGCAGCTTGGAGAGGAGCTCCTACGAGCAGTACTTC
.,.,TRBV5-6,TRBJ1-2,CASSLRPEVDYGYTF,TGTGCCAGCAGCTTGCGGCCGGAAGTTGACTATGGCTACACCTTC
.,.,TRBV21-1,TRBJ1-2,CASSKVSRANYGYTF,TGTGCCAGCAGCAAAGTTTCCAGAGCTAACTATGGCTACACCTTC
.,.,TRBV28,TRBJ1-3,CASRLASRSGNTIYF,TGTGCCAGCAGATTGGCCTCGAGGTCTGGAAACACCATATATTTT
.,.,TRBV21-1,TRBJ1-2,CASSKNPINYGYTF,TGTGCCAGCAGCAAAAACCCGATTAACTATGGCTACACCTTC
.,.,TRBV6-1,TRBJ1-2,CASSEEEGRFFGYTF,TGTGCCAGCAGTGAAGAGGAGGGGCGGTTTTTTGGCTACACCTTC
TRBD2,once,TRBV5-1,TRBJ2-1,CASSLGVAGVNEQFF,TGCGCCAGCAGCTTGGGGGTAGCGGGAGTTAATGAGCAGTTCTTC
.,.,TRBV18,TRBJ1-5,CASSPNNQPQHF,TGTGCCAGCTCACCCAATAACCAGCCCCAGCATTTT
.,.,TRBV10-3,TRBJ1-3,CAISESGGSGNTIYF,TGTGCCATCAGTGAGTCGGGGGGATCTGGAAACACCATATATTTT
.,.,TRBV5-1,TRBJ2-5,CASSLWRTRSQETQYF,TGCGCCAGCAGCTTGTGGCGGACTCGAAGCCAAGAGACCCAGTACTTC
TRBD2,.,TRBV19,TRBJ2-2,CASRMMPGRVFF,TGTGCCAGTAGGATGATGCCGGGGAGGGTGTTTTTT
.,.,TRBV9,TRBJ2-7,CASSVFSSSYEQYF,TGTGCCAGCAGCGTATTCTCATCCTCCTACGAGCAGTACTTC
.,.,TRBV30,TRBJ2-7,CAWSAGYSYEQYF,TGTGCCTGGAGCGCAGGGTACTCCTACGAGCAGTACTTC
TRBD2,.,TRBV10-3,TRBJ2-7,CAIKPGTSSREQYF,TGTGCCATCAAACCCGGGACTAGCAGTCGCGAGCAGTACTTC
TRBD2,.,TRBV7-6,TRBJ2-1,CASSGLAGGYGDNEQFF,TGTGCCAGCAGCGGTCTAGCGGGAGGGTACGGGGACAATGAGCAGTTCTTC
TRBD1,few,TRBV18,TRBJ1-2,CASSPSATPGQGDGGYTF,TGTGCCAGCTCACCATCGGCCACACCGGGACAGGGGGATGGTGGCTACACCTTC
TRBD2,.,TRBV6-1,TRBJ2-5,CASSHLAGVGETQYF,TGTGCCAGCAGCCACCTAGCGGGAGTTGGGGAGACCCAGTACTTC
.,.,TRBV2,TRBJ2-5,CASSVQGGETQYF,TGTGCCAGCAGTGTCCAGGGTGGAGAGACCCAGTACTTC
.,.,TRBV5-1,TRBJ2-1,CASSSQSSYNEQFF,TGCGCCAGCAGCTCTCAAAGCTCCTACAATGAGCAGTTCTTC
.,once,TRBV7-2,TRBJ2-2,CASSLVSRQNTGELFF,TGTGCCAGCAGCTTAGTCAGTAGACAGAACACCGGGGAGCTGTTTTTT
TRBD1,.,TRBV5-1,TRBJ2-1,CASSLSGTVHNEQFF,TGCGCCAGCAGCTTATCCGGGACAGTTCACAATGAGCAGTTCTTC
.,.,TRBV5-4,TRBJ2-6,CASSSGWRETSGANVLTF,TGTGCCAGCAGCTCGGGATGGCGGGAAACCTCTGGGGCCAACGTCCTGACTTTC
TRBD1,.,TRBV19,TRBJ2-5,CASSNLRQGAGETQYF,TGTGCCAGTAGTAACCTCCGACAGGGGGCTGGGGAGACCCAGTACTTC
TRBD2,.,TRBV18,TRBJ2-7,CASSRTSGSSYEQYF,TGTGCCAGCTCACGGACTAGCGGGAGCTCCTACGAGCAGTACTTC